Listed below are T cell receptor beta chains from one sample, sequenced in a study of beta chain features in type 1 diabetes. The method was immunoSEQ multiplex PCR; TCRdb's version includes in-frame clones alone and lacks a portion of them. The profile shows about 400,000 clones, 10% to 15% of them singletons. Sample: naive CD4+ T cells from blood. Every receptor here comes from a woman aged 18-30 years with type 1 diabetes. Each CDR3 is given with its conserved first and last residue. The D gene is left open where the match is weak. The listing skips clone size in some rows; elsewhere it reads once, few, many or a size class.

d_gene	j_gene	v_gene	abundance	CDR3nt	CDR3aa
TRBD1	TRBJ2-5	TRBV28	few	TGTGCCAGCCGGGACGGGACAGGGGGCGCGTGGTTTCAGGAGACCCAGTACTTC	CASRDGTGGAWFQETQYF
.	TRBJ2-6	TRBV6-5	.	TGTGCCAGCAGTTCGGGGGGCCAGCCTGGGGCCAACGTCCTGACTTTC	CASSSGGQPGANVLTF
.	TRBJ2-7	TRBV27	.	TGTGCCAGCAGCCGGGGACAAGTCAGCTCCTACGAGCAGTACTTC	CASSRGQVSSYEQYF
TRBD1	TRBJ2-2	TRBV27	.	TGTGCCAGCAGTTTAAAAGGGGGCTGGACCGGGGAGCTGTTTTTT	CASSLKGGWTGELFF
.	TRBJ2-5	TRBV4-1	few	TGCGCCAGCAGCCAACGGGTTGGGGAGACCCAGTACTTC	CASSQRVGETQYF
.	TRBJ1-5	TRBV28	few	TGTGCCAGCAGTTGGGGGGATTATCAGCCCCAGCATTTT	CASSWGDYQPQHF
.	TRBJ2-3	TRBV29-1	few	TGCAGCGTTGGGGCTCGGCGGGGCACAGATACGCAGTATTTT	CSVGARRGTDTQYF
.	TRBJ2-7	TRBV5-6	.	TGTGCCAGCAGTCCGACCGGGAAGCCCTACGAGCAGTACTTC	CASSPTGKPYEQYF
TRBD1	TRBJ2-3	TRBV28	.	TGTGCCAGCAGTCCGAGAGGGGGCCTCTATACGCAGTATTTT	CASSPRGGLYTQYF
.	TRBJ2-6	TRBV28	.	TGTGCCAGCAGTTGGGGGCAGGGTATCTCTGGGGCCAACGTCCTGACTTTC	CASSWGQGISGANVLTF
.	TRBJ1-5	TRBV5-1	.	TGCGCCAGCAGCTTCCGACCGGGAGGACAGCCCCAGCATTTT	CASSFRPGGQPQHF
.	TRBJ2-7	TRBV9	.	TGTGCCAGCAGCTCTAAAGACAGCTACGAGCAGTACTTC	CASSSKDSYEQYF
.	TRBJ1-1	TRBV29-1	few	TGCAGCGTCGGAGAGGGCGGGAACACTGAAGCTTTCTTT	CSVGEGGNTEAFF
.	TRBJ1-4	TRBV7-9	few	TGTGCCAGCAGTCCCTCGGGGTCAACTAATGAAAAACTGTTTTTT	CASSPSGSTNEKLFF
TRBD1	TRBJ1-1	TRBV28	few	TGTGCCAGCAGTTTACAAGCAAGACCGAAGGGGGCCTCTGAAGCTTTCTTT	CASSLQARPKGASEAFF
.	TRBJ1-2	TRBV13	few	TGTGCCAGCAGCCGCCGACAGAACTATGGCTACACCTTC	CASSRRQNYGYTF
.	TRBJ2-7	TRBV5-1	few	TGCGCCAGCAGCTACGGGGAGCGGTCCTACGAGCAGTACTTC	CASSYGERSYEQYF
TRBD2	TRBJ2-1	TRBV15	.	TGTGCCACCAGCAGAGATCCAGCGGGGGCCTACAATGAGCAGTTCTTC	CATSRDPAGAYNEQFF
TRBD2	TRBJ2-5	TRBV7-8	few	TGTGCCAGCAGCTTAGAATATGGGACTAACGGGGAGACCCAGTACTTC	CASSLEYGTNGETQYF
.	TRBJ2-6	TRBV10-3	few	TGTGCCATCAAAGATGCGAACTCCGGGGCCAACGTCCTGACTTTC	CAIKDANSGANVLTF
TRBD1	TRBJ2-4	TRBV5-6	few	TGTGCCAGCAGCCCCGGGACAGATCAACAGTACTTC	CASSPGTDQQYF